Shown below are 13 T cell receptor beta chains from a single sample sequenced in a study of blood T cell repertoires in COVID-19 (dated by TCRdb to 2018 to 2021). Libraries came from the immunoSEQ multiplex PCR assay. TCRdb re-hosts the immuneACCESS table, in-frame sequences only. Its copies lack some clones; in the studies checked, an unresolved V gene accounts for under half of them, and the cause for the rest is not known. This sample lists some 500,000 clones; roughly 88% were detected once. The ten largest make up 1.8% of the sample. Sequencing was performed on PBMCs or T cells enriched from blood (not recorded which). The receptors originated from a woman between 35 and 50 years old who had recovered from COVID-19.

The V and J genes are TRBV20-1 and TRBJ1-2; D may be TRBD1 (6 bases). This CDR3 region has 17 residues. Germline CDR1 is DFQATT and CDR2 is SNEGSKA (reference sequence). Trimming removed 3 bases at V and 4 bases at J, with 24 bases between. This CDR3 is CSASQVRTAGALYGYTF. For the CDR3, the DNA is TGCAGTGCTAGTCAGGTTAGAACTGCAGGGGCGCTCTATGGCTACACCTTC.

The V and J genes are TRBV30 and TRBJ2-1; 10 positions agree with TRBD2. The CDR3 runs to 18 residues. The germline V gene has CDR1 GTSNPN and CDR2 SVGIG (reference sequence). V trimming: 0 bases; J trimming: 0 bases; junction bases outside the gene matches: 8. CDR3 DNA: TGTGCCTGGAGTGTACGTGCGTTAGCGGGAGGCTCCTACAATGAGCAGTTCTTC. This encodes CAWSVRALAGGSYNEQFF.

The chain recombines TRBV7-9 with TRBJ1-4; TRBD1 agrees at 9 bases. The ends lost 2 bases at V and 4 bases at J; junction bases unmatched: 11. CDR1 and CDR2 from the germline V gene are SEHNR and FQNEAQ (reference sequence). This CDR3 has 18 residues. This chain's CDR3 is CASSLSWDREVGNEKLFF. The CDR3, as DNA: TGTGCCAGCAGCTTATCCTGGGACAGGGAGGTAGGTAATGAAAAACTGTTTTTT.

V usage is TRBV7-2 and J usage is TRBJ1-4, with D hard to call. The germline gives CDR1 SGHTA, CDR2 FQGNSA. The CDR3 spans 14 residues. The V end was cut by 5 bases, the J end by 8 bases, with 15 bases between. CDR3 protein: CASSTRGQNEKLFF. The CDR3 nucleotides read TGTGCCAGCAGCACGCGGGGTCAGAACGAAAAACTGTTTTTT. The variable domain in full, with the rest retrieved from reference TRBV7-2 and TRBJ1-4, is GAGVSQSPSNKVTEKGKDVELRCDPISGHTALYWYRQSLGQGLEFLIYFQGNSAPDKSGLPSDRFSAERTGGSVSTLTIQRTQQEDSAVYLCASSTRGQNEKLFFGSGTQLSVL.

Only a few counts were recorded for this clone. The chain recombines TRBV21-1 with TRBJ1-1; TRBD1 was called by the table and not checked on the DNA. TRBV21-1 is a pseudogene locus. The CDR3 has 16 amino acids. The CDR3 coding sequence is TGTGCCAGCAGCGCCCTGGACAGTTGCTCGAACACTGAAGCTTTCTTT. It is translated as CASSALDSCSNTEAFF.

The count of this clone is one. The J gene is TRBJ2-7, the V gene TRBV11-2; 9 bases align to TRBD2. The germline V gene has CDR1 SGHAT and CDR2 FQNNGV. The CDR3 covers 16 residues. V lost 1 base, J lost 4 bases, and 8 bases stayed unmatched. The CDR3 spells CASSLGSSGRGYEQYF. The CDR3 DNA is TGTGCCAGCAGCTTAGGGAGTAGCGGGAGAGGGTACGAGCAGTACTTC.

The gene calls are TRBV5-1 and TRBJ2-1, with TRBD2 matching 8 bases. V lost 2 bases to trimming and J lost 0 bases; unmatched junction nucleotides: 10. Looked up from germline, CDR1 is SGHRS and CDR2 is YFSETQ. The CDR3 runs to 18 residues. The CDR3: CASSFPEKRGSSYNEQFF. The CDR3 bases are TGCGCCAGCAGCTTCCCGGAGAAGCGGGGGAGCTCCTACAATGAGCAGTTCTTC.

V is TRBV19 and J is TRBJ1-1; TRBD1 matches at 8 bases. The CDR3 totals 16 residues. Germline trimming cut 1 base from V and 5 bases from J; bases unmatched to any gene: 9. CDR1 LNHDA and CDR2 SQIVND come from the germline V gene (reference sequence). CDR3 amino acids: CASSIGPRGRETEAFF. As DNA, the CDR3 is TGTGCCAGTAGTATAGGCCCCAGGGGGCGAGAAACTGAAGCTTTCTTT. The complete variable domain, with remaining parts taken from reference TRBV19 and TRBJ1-1, reads DGGITQSPKYLFRKEGQNVTLSCEQNLNHDAMYWYRQDPGQGLRLIYYSQIVNDFQKGDIAEGYSVSREKKESFPLTVTSAQKNPTAFYLCASSIGPRGRETEAFFGQGTRLTVV.

The chain recombines TRBV7-9 with TRBJ2-7; TRBD2 is a possible D gene (5 bases). V lost 5 bases, J lost 3 bases, and 11 bases lay in between. CDR1 is SEHNR and CDR2 is FQNEAQ in the germline V gene (reference sequence). The CDR3 has 13 residues. The CDR3 nucleotides are TGTGCCAGCAGCCCACGAGGGAGCTACGAGCAGTACTTC. This encodes CASSPRGSYEQYF.

This chain uses TRBV21-1 with TRBJ2-7; TRBD2, as called in the table, went unchecked against the DNA. TRBV21-1 is labeled a pseudogene. The length of the CDR3 is 16 residues. The CDR3 region has the DNA TGTGCCAGTGGACTAGCGGGAGATCCTTTCTCCTACGAGCAGTACTTC. Amino acid sequence: CASGLAGDPFSYEQYF.

The rearrangement joins TRBV4-2 to TRBJ2-1; D is possibly TRBD2 (6 bases). Germline lookup yields CDR1 LGHNA and CDR2 YNFKEQ. V was shortened by 0 bases and J by 0 bases, with 18 bases between the two germline ends. The CDR3 is 19 residues long. The CDR3 sequence is CASSQEWVTAGSSYNEQFF. The CDR3 bases are TGTGCCAGCAGCCAAGAATGGGTCACGGCGGGGAGCTCCTACAATGAGCAGTTCTTC.

The V call is TRBV18, the J call TRBJ1-1; 7 nucleotides line up with TRBD1. V lost 2 bases, J lost 5 bases, and 11 bases stayed unmatched. CDR1 and CDR2 (germline): KGHSH, LQKENI. The CDR3 consists of 16 residues. The CDR3 here is CASSPSIRGLGTEAFF. CDR3 DNA sequence: TGTGCCAGCTCACCATCTATTAGGGGGCTGGGGACTGAAGCTTTCTTT.

The chain is built from TRBV19 and TRBJ1-2, with TRBD1 matching 8 bases. The junction had 10 bases not matched to a gene; V was cut back by 0 bases and J by 4 bases. Germline values: CDR1 LNHDA, CDR2 SQIVND (reference sequence). This CDR3 is built from 17 residues. The CDR3 loop is CASSIDQGAGPSYGYTF. The CDR3 nucleotides are TGTGCCAGTAGTATAGATCAGGGGGCTGGGCCCTCCTATGGCTACACCTTC.